This TCR beta chain was retrieved from a study of T cells in tumors after PD-1 blockade. At the level of the study: Some patients also took daily vismodegib 150 mg during anti-PD-1 treatment. Blood samples averaged around 100,000 templates (range roughly 22,000-260,000) and 35,000 or so unique clonotypes. Study-level results: Peripheral recruitment is suggested, as some novel exhausted tumor clones were in pre-treatment blood.

The germline V gene has CDR1 LNHDA and CDR2 SQIVND (reference sequence). This CDR3 has 16 residues. V lost 5 bases to trimming and J lost 0 bases, with 16 bases between them. This table comes from immunoSEQ multiplex PCR, and its TCRdb copy is limited to in-frame clones, with some not included. The profile shows more than 40,000 clones, about 85% of them singletons. In regard to this clone: Its antigen is unidentified.

The TCR comes from a human donor with basal cell carcinoma. This sample comprised PBMCs, obtained before anti-PD-1 treatment. The chain carries TRBV19 and TRBJ1-1; no clear D. DNA of the CDR3: TGTGCCAGTAGTCCAAGGACCAGTTCCATGAACACTGAAGCTTTCTTT. This gives the protein CASSPRTSSMNTEAFF.